The clone carrying this T cell receptor beta chain came up once. The antigen is not known. This table comes from immunoSEQ multiplex PCR, and its TCRdb copy is limited to in-frame clones, with some not included. In the table there are roughly 2,600 clones, under 85% of which are singletons. V gave up 7 bases and J gave up 2 bases, with 14 bases separating them. This CDR3 is 14 amino acids long. Per germline, CDR1 SGHNT and CDR2 YYREEE (reference sequence). These data are taken from a study of PD-1 blockade in classical Hodgkin lymphoma. General study findings and limits: It was CD4+ TCR diversity, not CD8+, that rose significantly by C4D1. The origin of the repertoire differences remains undefined, with disease activity or prior therapy as possible causes.

Time point reported: cycle 4 day 1 (C4D1), after around six weeks of nivolumab. Each of the patients experienced relapse following autologous stem cell transplantation, and their brentuximab vedotin exposure differed. After thawing, PBMCs were subjected to magnetic negative selection to isolate CD8+ T cells. Patients reached a best response of complete response, partial response or progressive disease. Sequenced material: CD8+ T cells from blood, taken before the fourth cycle of nivolumab. This receptor was obtained from a human donor with classical Hodgkin lymphoma. V usage is TRBV5-4 and J usage is TRBJ2-3; D remains ambiguous. The CDR3 coding sequence is TGTGCCAGCGCCCCAGCAGTTCCCACAGATACGCAGTATTTT. This translates into CASAPAVPTDTQYF.